The sequence of this T cell receptor beta chain was determined in a study of CD8 T cells in Susac syndrome. Turning to the study itself: Active disease was present in roughly 6 of the sequenced Susac syndrome patients, and remission in fewer than 10.

When the RNA was reverse transcribed, random hexamers were used with an input of about 0.45 to 1 ug. TCRdb re-called the immunoSEQ multiplex PCR reads through MiXCR, storing one row per CDR3 protein. The sample lists about 100,000 distinct CDR3 sequences; nearly 97% were seen once. Peripheral blood CD8+ and CD4+ T cells were profiled by TCR beta sequencing. Negative isolation yielded CD8+ and CD4+ T cells; FACS enriched TEMRA cells. Sequenced input: CD8+ T cells from PBMCs. The TCR was taken from a human donor with Susac syndrome.

The CDR3: CSARDPRVPQETQYF. In DNA form, the CDR3 reads TGCAGTGCTAGAGATCCGCGGGTCCCCCAAGAGACCCAGTACTTC. The chain couples TRBV20-1 to TRBJ2-5; D might be TRBD2 (5 bases). V was pared by 0 bases and J by 1 base, with 12 bases between. Germline V gene lookup returns CDR1 DFQATT and CDR2 SNEGSKA (reference sequence). The CDR3 extends over 15 amino acids.